This T cell receptor (beta chain) was retrieved from a study of T cells in Graves' hyperthyroidism and ophthalmopathy. This clonotype was counted ten times or more. A junction boundary mismatches the germline segment, possibly from a read error. This CDR3 has 14 residues. From germline, CDR1 is SGHVS and CDR2 FQNEAQ. The TCR beta CDR3 regions underwent amplification using RNA transcripts as the source. HTBI primers drove first-round RT-PCR of the TCR CDR3. Each CDR3 protein gets one entry after TCRdb re-called the multiplex PCR reads with MiXCR. The table has 800,000 or so distinct CDR3 sequences, roughly 37% seen once.

The sequence was collected from a man in his late teens or twenties with Graves' hyperthyroidism. Sequencing was performed on blood. The V and J genes are TRBV7-8 and TRBJ1-1; D gene uncertain. The CDR3 region is CASSLVAGNTEAFF. DNA of the CDR3: TGTGCCAGCAGTTTAGTTGCTGGGAACACTGAAGCTTTCTTT. The full variable domain, in which reference TRBV7-8 and TRBJ1-1 provide the parts outside the CDR3, is GAGVSQSPRYKVAKRGQDVALRCDPISGHVSLFWYQQALGQGPEFLTYFQNEAQLDKSGLPSDRFFAERPEGSVSTLKIQRTQQEDSAVYLCASSLVAGNTEAFFGQGTRLTVV.